This T cell receptor (beta chain) was captured by sequencing in a study of T cells after posttransplantation cyclophosphamide. Study-wide results and caveats: Donor CD8+ memory clones often dominated recipient blood repertoires at later times. TRB overlap between skin or GI tissue T cells and blood was limited. TRB clonality was highly associated with recipient CMV seropositivity and reactivation.

On the day of bone marrow donation, the related graft donor provided peripheral blood. The CDR3 runs 16 residues. Germline V lookup: CDR1 LNHDA, CDR2 SQIVND (reference sequence). V lost 0 bases and J 4 bases, leaving 13 bases between the germline ends. To note about this clone: Its antigen is as yet unknown.

Repertoires were generated with immunoSEQ multiplex PCR, while TCRdb's copy carries only in-frame clones and drops some. This sample carries some 9,000 clones, roughly 98% of them seen once, and the ten largest clones take 0.25% to 0.3%. The receptor was derived from a man aged 45 to 65 in good health, CMV-negative, and a related stem cell transplant donor. The V call is TRBV19, the J call TRBJ2-1; no reliable D call. The source material was naive CD8+ T cells sorted from PBMCs. The CDR3 nucleotides read TGTGCCAGTAGTATAGATCCCTTTGGCAGTTACAATGAGCAGTTCTTC. As protein: CASSIDPFGSYNEQFF.